This entry is about one T cell receptor beta chain. The table came from immunoSEQ multiplex PCR; TCRdb's copy has only in-frame clones and leaves some out. The sample yields about 3,900 clones, 87% seen once. CDR3 length: 15 amino acids. The V end lost 4 bases, the J end lost 8 bases, and 20 bases lay between the germline ends. Germline-derived CDR1 and CDR2 are LGHNA and YSLEER. The data are from a study of immune evolution from preneoplasia to lung adenocarcinoma. The sequenced sample consisted of FFPE minimally invasive lung adenocarcinoma tissue. The sequence derives from an older donor with lung adenocarcinoma. This sequence joins TRBV4-3 and TRBJ1-2; TRBD1 might be the D (5 bases). The CDR3 DNA is TGCGCCAGCAGCCCCTCCCAGACTTCAGGGCAAGGCTACACCTTC. Amino acids: CASSPSQTSGQGYTF.